This T cell receptor beta chain stems from a study of cytomegalovirus exposure and HLA in healthy donors. The study's findings and limits: Being productive about 87% or about 30% of the time was typical of most TCR beta V segments in an earlier analysis. Reports showed the classifier diagnosing cytomegalovirus status with high specificity and sensitivity. Cytomegalovirus association was listed for roughly 160 TCR beta chains.

Trimming took off 6 bases at V and 6 bases at J, with 17 bases between the two ends. This CDR3 comprises 14 residues. CDR1 is MGHRA, CDR2 YSYEKL, per germline. Amplification used 60 Vbeta primers and 13 Jbeta primers. The protocol was immunoSEQ multiplex PCR, while the TCRdb copy is restricted to in-frame clones and leaves out a portion. This table has about 160,000 clones, approximately 80% appearing once. On this clone: Its specificity is not known.

Specimen: PBMCs. The receptor was derived from a woman aged 50 to 65 in good health and CMV-seronegative. This sequence joins TRBV4-1 and TRBJ1-1; TRBD1 might be the D (6 bases). The CDR3 coding sequence is TGCGCCAGCAGGTACAGCGGGACAAGCCCTGAAGCTTTCTTT. The encoded protein is CASRYSGTSPEAFF.